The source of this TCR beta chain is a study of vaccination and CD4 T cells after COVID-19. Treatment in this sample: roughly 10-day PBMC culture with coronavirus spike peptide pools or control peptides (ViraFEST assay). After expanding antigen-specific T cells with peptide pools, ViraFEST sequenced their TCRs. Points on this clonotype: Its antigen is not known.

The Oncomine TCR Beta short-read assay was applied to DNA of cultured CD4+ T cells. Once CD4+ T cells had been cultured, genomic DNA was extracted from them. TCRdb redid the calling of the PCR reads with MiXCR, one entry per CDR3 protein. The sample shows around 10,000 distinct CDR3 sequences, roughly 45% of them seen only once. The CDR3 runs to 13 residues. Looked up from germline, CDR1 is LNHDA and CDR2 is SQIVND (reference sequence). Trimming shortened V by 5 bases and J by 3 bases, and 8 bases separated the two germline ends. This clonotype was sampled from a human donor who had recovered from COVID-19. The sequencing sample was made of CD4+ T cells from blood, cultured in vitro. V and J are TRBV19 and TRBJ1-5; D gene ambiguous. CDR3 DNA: TGTGCCAGTAGTGGCAGACCCAATCAGCCCCAGCATTTT. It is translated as CASSGRPNQPQHF.